Below are 19 T cell receptor beta chains sequenced from a single sample in a study of blood T cell repertoires in COVID-19. The data were produced by immunoSEQ multiplex PCR, yet TCRdb's version contains in-frame clones alone and is incomplete. The sample contains 200,000 to 300,000 clones, about three quarters of which appear only once. Material: peripheral blood. The source of these receptors is a woman older than 75 with acute or convalescent COVID-19.

The chain has TRBV19 and TRBJ1-2, with 8 bases fitting TRBD1. Germline CDR1 reads LNHDA; CDR2 reads SQIVND (reference sequence). The CDR3 has 15 residues. Trimming at V came to 7 bases and at J to 2 bases, leaving 9 bases not matched to a gene. This CDR3 is CASTGQGLVNYGYTF. The CDR3 DNA reads as TGTGCCAGTACTGGACAGGGATTGGTAAACTATGGCTACACCTTC.

The rearrangement joins TRBV5-4 to TRBJ2-5; 8 nucleotides agree with TRBD2. CDR3 length equals 15 residues. Looked up from germline, CDR1 is SGHNT and CDR2 is YYREEE (reference sequence). Unmatched junction bases numbered 5, after V lost 0 bases and J lost 4 bases. The CDR3 loop reads CASSLVGGGLETQYF. DNA of the CDR3: TGTGCCAGCAGCTTGGTCGGCGGGGGGTTAGAGACCCAGTACTTC.

J is TRBJ1-2 and V is TRBV6-6; D is unresolved. The CDR3 has 14 amino acids. Per the germline V gene, CDR1 is MNHNY and CDR2 is SVGAGI (reference sequence). V lost 5 bases to trimming and J lost 4 bases, with 14 bases between them. The CDR3 region is CASSPASRSYGYTF. The CDR3 bases are TGTGCCAGCAGTCCGGCTTCCCGGAGCTATGGCTACACCTTC.

The chain couples TRBV4-2 to TRBJ2-3, with D perhaps TRBD1 (5 bases). The CDR3 is 15 amino acids. Trimming removed 2 bases at V and 8 bases at J, with 17 bases between. Germline lookup yields CDR1 LGHNA and CDR2 YNFKEQ. CDR3 nucleotide sequence: TGTGCCAGCAGCCAAATTGATTCCGATCAGGGTACGCAGTATTTT. It codes for CASSQIDSDQGTQYF.

The V call is TRBV19, the J call TRBJ2-7; TRBD2 aligns across 7 bases. Germline V gene sequence: CDR1 LNHDA, CDR2 SQIVND (reference sequence). Trimming removed 5 bases from V and 5 bases from J; junction bases left unmatched: 12. There are 15 residues in the CDR3. Written as DNA, the CDR3 is TGTGCCAGTAGTCCACGATCCGCGGGAGCCGACGAGCAGTACTTC. Its protein product is CASSPRSAGADEQYF.

This chain uses TRBV30 with TRBJ1-2; 9 bases match TRBD1. J was trimmed by 2 bases and V by 2 bases; bases with no gene match: 6. The germline V gene has CDR1 GTSNPN and CDR2 SVGIG (reference sequence). The CDR3 sequence is 15 residues long. In nucleotides, the CDR3 is TGTGCCTGGAGTCTCAGGGGGACAGGGAACTATGGCTACACCTTC. Translation gives CAWSLRGTGNYGYTF.

This sequence joins TRBV5-4 and TRBJ1-2; TRBD1 is a possible D gene (6 bases). Germline lookup yields CDR1 SGHNT and CDR2 YYREEE (reference sequence). Trimming took off 5 bases at V and 8 bases at J, with 19 bases between the two ends. This CDR3 is 14 amino acids long. CDR3 protein: CASSGAGALWGYTF. Written as DNA, the CDR3 is TGTGCCAGCAGTGGGGCAGGGGCCCTATGGGGCTACACCTTC.

This chain links TRBV6-5 with TRBJ2-1; TRBD2 is a possible D gene (6 bases). The V and J ends lost 7 bases and 5 bases respectively, with 9 bases between them. The length of the CDR3 is 12 residues. CDR1 is MNHEY and CDR2 is SVGAGI in the germline V gene. The CDR3 DNA reads TGTGCCAGCATAAGCGGGCACAATGAGCAGTTCTTC. Residues: CASISGHNEQFF.

This chain connects TRBV5-6 to TRBJ1-3, with TRBD1 identical over 8 bases. The CDR3 sequence is 15 residues long. Germline V gives CDR1 SGHDT, CDR2 YYEEEE. V gave up 0 bases and J gave up 3 bases; unmatched junction bases: 2. In nucleotides, the CDR3 is TGTGCCAGCAGCTTGGGACAGGGGTATGGAAACACCATATATTTT. Protein product: CASSLGQGYGNTIYF.

With respect to this clone: At one end the junction does not follow the germline gene, possibly because of a read error. The rearrangement links TRBV9 to TRBJ2-5; 7 bases map to TRBD1. This CDR3 region has 15 residues. Germline CDR1 SGDLS, CDR2 YYNGEE. The CDR3 spells CASTVSQGDQETQYF. CDR3 bases: TGTGCCAGCACCGTAAGCCAGGGGGATCAAGAGACCCAGTACTTC.

This clone has just a few counts. The rearrangement uses TRBV7-9 and TRBJ2-5; 12 bases map to TRBD2. CDR3 length equals 16 residues. Trimming at V came to 3 bases and at J to 2 bases, leaving 4 bases not matched to a gene. Germline V lookup: CDR1 SEHNR, CDR2 FQNEAQ (reference sequence). CDR3 coding DNA: TGTGCCAGCAGCTTCAGACTAGCGGGGGCTCAAGAGACCCAGTACTTC. This codes for CASSFRLAGAQETQYF.

The CDR3 spells CASGIETVYGYTF. In DNA form, the CDR3 reads TGTGCTAGTGGTATTGAAACAGTCTATGGCTACACCTTC. The chain joins TRBV12-5 to TRBJ1-2; no definite D call. CDR1 is LGHNT, CDR2 FRNRAP, per germline. The ends were cut back, 5 bases at V and 4 bases at J, with 11 bases in the middle. The CDR3 runs 13 residues.

This chain uses TRBV6-5 with TRBJ2-3; 7 bases agree with TRBD1. This CDR3 is 15 amino acids long. V shed 8 bases and J 0 bases; nucleotides not matched to a gene: 8. Germline CDR1 reads MNHEY; CDR2 reads SVGAGI. The CDR3 protein is CASLPTGLSTDTQYF. For the CDR3, the DNA is TGTGCCAGCCTACCGACAGGGCTAAGCACAGATACGCAGTATTTT.

The chain links TRBV19 to TRBJ1-6, with 10 nucleotides matching TRBD1. Germline V gives CDR1 LNHDA, CDR2 SQIVND (reference sequence). Trimming cost V 3 bases and J 7 bases; bases outside gene matches: 3. This CDR3 is built from 15 residues. CDR3 DNA: TGTGCCAGTAGTATCGCGGGACAGGGGAATTCACCCCTCCACTTT. Translation gives CASSIAGQGNSPLHF. The variable domain in full, completed from reference TRBV19 and TRBJ1-6, reads DGGITQSPKYLFRKEGQNVTLSCEQNLNHDAMYWYRQDPGQGLRLIYYSQIVNDFQKGDIAEGYSVSREKKESFPLTVTSAQKNPTAFYLCASSIAGQGNSPLHFGNGTRLTVT.

The chain carries TRBV2 and TRBJ2-1; 14 positions agree with TRBD2. The CDR3 has 16 amino acids. CDR1 SNHLY and CDR2 FYNNEI come from the germline V gene. The junction had 7 bases not matched to a gene; V was cut back by 5 bases and J by 7 bases. CDR3 sequence (DNA): TGTGCCAGCAGTACTGGGACTAGCGGGAGTTCTAATGAGCAGTTCTTC. Translation gives CASSTGTSGSSNEQFF.

This clone was seen more than once but under ten times. CDR3 protein: CASSQPGLGMEETQYF. The DNA of the CDR3 is TGTGCCAGCAGTCAACCGGGACTAGGGATGGAGGAGACCCAGTACTTC. The J gene is TRBJ2-5, the V gene TRBV3-1 (or the pseudogene TRBV3-2), with 8 bases that match TRBD2. J was trimmed by 5 bases and V by 6 bases; bases with no gene match: 14. The CDR3 spans 16 residues. CDR1 and CDR2 from the germline V gene are LGHDT and YNNKEL (reference sequence).

This chain uses TRBV7-9 with TRBJ2-2; TRBD2 is a possible D gene (6 bases). The CDR3 has 16 residues. CDR1 is SEHNR, CDR2 FQNEAQ, per germline (reference sequence). Trimming shortened V by 5 bases and J by 5 bases, and 18 bases separated the two germline ends. CDR3 region: CASSLRGSLGTGELFF. For the CDR3, the DNA is TGTGCCAGCAGCCTGCGGGGAAGTCTGGGGACCGGGGAGCTGTTTTTT.

The rearrangement uses TRBV27 and TRBJ1-6; perhaps TRBD1 as D (5 bases). The CDR3 totals 16 residues. The V gene's germline CDR1 is MNHEY and CDR2 SMNVEV (reference sequence). V lost 6 bases and J lost 6, with 18 bases in between. The DNA for the CDR3 is TGTGCCAGCAGACGGGGGGGAGCAGTGGGTAATTCACCCCTCCACTTT. Its translation: CASRRGGAVGNSPLHF.

The chain carries TRBV21-1 and TRBJ2-1; the table calls TRBD2, which could not be checked here. TRBV21-1 counts as a pseudogene. This CDR3 has 16 amino acids. The CDR3, as DNA: TGTGCCAGCACAGGGACGACTAGCGGGGGGGACAATGAGCAGTTCTTC. Its translation: CASTGTTSGGDNEQFF.